This TCR beta chain derives from a study of T cells in Graves' hyperthyroidism and ophthalmopathy. The source material, RNA transcripts, was used to amplify TCR beta CDR3 regions. HTBI primers were the set used in a first-round RT-PCR of the TCR CDR3. MiXCR, run by TCRdb on the multiplex PCR reads, gives a single entry per CDR3 protein. The repertoire holds about 480,000 distinct CDR3 sequences, with approximately 15% as singletons. Findings of the study overall: Patients with ophthalmopathy were separated from those with stable hyperthyroidism by a 13 V-J model. Ophthalmopathy, which appeared later, was predicted by the model a median around 6.9 months before onset.

This clonotype was seen only a few times. Its specificity is not known. Over 18 months, lack of ophthalmopathy progression marked Graves' hyperthyroidism as stable. PBMCs were obtained from approximately 9.2 ml fresh peripheral blood. The TCR comes from a woman aged 18-29 years with Graves' hyperthyroidism. The sample consisted of blood.

CDR3 sequence (DNA): TGTGCCAGCAGCCAAGTTGGTAGCTACTCCTACGAGCAGTACTTC. Amino acid sequence: CASSQVGSYSYEQYF. This rearrangement joins TRBV14 to TRBJ2-7, with D unclear. CDR1 is SGHDN and CDR2 is FVKESK in the germline V gene. The CDR3 totals 15 residues. Between the trimmed V and J ends, which lost 1 base and 0 bases, there was a span of 10 bases.